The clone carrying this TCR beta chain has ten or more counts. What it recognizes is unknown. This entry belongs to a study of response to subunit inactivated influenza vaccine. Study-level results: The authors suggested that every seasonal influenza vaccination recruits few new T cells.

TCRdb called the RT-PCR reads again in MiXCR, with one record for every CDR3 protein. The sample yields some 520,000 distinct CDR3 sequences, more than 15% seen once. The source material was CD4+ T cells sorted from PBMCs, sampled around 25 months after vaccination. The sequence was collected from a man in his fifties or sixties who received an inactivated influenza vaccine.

This chain's CDR3 is CASSLGARDRGNQPQHF. In nucleotides, the CDR3 is TGTGCCAGCAGCTTGGGGGCCCGGGACAGGGGGAATCAGCCCCAGCATTTT. The chain couples TRBV5-5 to TRBJ1-5; 11 bases map to TRBD1. CDR1 is SGHKS and CDR2 is YYEKEE in the germline V gene (reference sequence). Trimming at V came to 0 bases and at J to 4 bases, leaving 6 bases not matched to a gene. The CDR3 consists of 17 residues. Full variable domain (remainder filled in from reference TRBV5-5 and TRBJ1-5): DAGVTQSPTHLIKTRGQQVTLRCSPISGHKSVSWYQQVLGQGPQFIFQYYEKEERGRGNFPDRFSARQFPNYSSELNVNALLLGDSALYLCASSLGARDRGNQPQHFGDGTRLSIL.